This T cell receptor beta chain was identified in a study of cytomegalovirus exposure and HLA in healthy donors. The PCR contained 60 Vbeta and 13 Jbeta primers. Libraries were prepared by immunoSEQ multiplex PCR; TCRdb keeps only in-frame clonotypes and omits some of them. The sample gives about 160,000 clones, roughly four fifths of which show up once; 4.1% is in the top ten. Healthy bone marrow donors supplied every sample. CDR1 is MDHEN, CDR2 SYDVKM, per germline. This CDR3 region has 13 residues. Trimming pared 4 bases from V and 9 bases from J, leaving 13 bases between. With regard to this clone: What it binds is unknown.

General observations from the study: What a later analysis reportedly showed was that an Asian-associated ancestry cluster had fewer N-insertions than the roughly 670-donor mean. TCR beta sequences reportedly predicted the HLA-A and HLA-B alleles of most subjects accurately.

The V and J genes are TRBV28 and TRBJ1-5, with TRBD1 as a possible D gene (6 bases). Sample: PBMCs. This clonotype was sampled from a man aged 45-65 years in good health and CMV-seropositive. CDR3 in amino acids: CASSSDRLLPQHF. CDR3 sequence (DNA): TGTGCCAGCAGTTCCGACAGGCTTCTGCCCCAGCATTTT.